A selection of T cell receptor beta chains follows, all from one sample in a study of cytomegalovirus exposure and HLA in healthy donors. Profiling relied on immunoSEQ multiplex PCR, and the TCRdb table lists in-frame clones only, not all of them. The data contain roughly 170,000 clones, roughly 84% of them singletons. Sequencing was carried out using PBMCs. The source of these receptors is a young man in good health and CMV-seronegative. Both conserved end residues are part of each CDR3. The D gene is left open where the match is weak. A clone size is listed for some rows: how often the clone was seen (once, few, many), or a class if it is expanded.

CASSLASGRGADTQYF,TGCGCCAGCAGCTTGGCTAGCGGGAGAGGGGCAGATACGCAGTATTTT,NA,TRBD2,TRBV5-1,TRBJ2-3
CASSLIGGQWNNQPQHF,TGTGCCAGCAGTTTAATAGGTGGGCAGTGGAACAATCAGCCCCAGCATTTT,NA,NA,TRBV27,TRBJ1-5
CASSSTGQAEAFF,TGTGCCAGCAGTTCGACGGGACAGGCTGAAGCTTTCTTT,NA,TRBD1,TRBV6-5,TRBJ1-1
CASSLWGLRQETQYF,TGTGCCAGCAGCTTATGGGGCCTTCGTCAAGAGACCCAGTACTTC,NA,NA,TRBV13,TRBJ2-5
CASRGQGMNTEAFF,TGCGCCAGCAGGGGACAGGGGATGAACACTGAAGCTTTCTTT,once,TRBD1,TRBV5-1,TRBJ1-1
CASSLKGVGNTGELFF,TGCGCCAGCAGCTTGAAAGGAGTCGGGAACACCGGGGAGCTGTTTTTT,NA,NA,TRBV5-1,TRBJ2-2
CASSVDGQMNTEAFF,TGTGCCAGCAGCGTAGATGGCCAGATGAACACTGAAGCTTTCTTT,NA,NA,TRBV9,TRBJ1-1
CASIQLLGSYNEQFF,TGTGCCAGCATCCAACTCCTCGGGTCCTACAATGAGCAGTTCTTC,NA,NA,TRBV28,TRBJ2-1
CASLGQSSTEAFF,TGCGCCAGCCTAGGACAGTCTAGCACTGAAGCTTTCTTT,NA,NA,TRBV5-1,TRBJ1-1
CASSLTGMWAFF,TGTGCCAGCAGCCTAACAGGGATGTGGGCTTTCTTT,NA,NA,TRBV6-6,TRBJ1-1
CASSLEAGGTYEQYF,TGTGCCAGCAGCTTAGAAGCGGGAGGTACCTACGAGCAGTACTTC,few,TRBD2,TRBV7-2,TRBJ2-7
CASLRGEGFAATDTQYF,TGTGCCAGCCTGAGGGGGGAGGGGTTCGCAGCAACAGATACGCAGTATTTT,NA,NA,TRBV2,TRBJ2-3
CASSQLAGLYEQYF,TGCGCCAGCAGCCAGTTAGCGGGCCTCTACGAGCAGTACTTC,NA,TRBD2,TRBV4-1,TRBJ2-7
CASSQDLGGWTEAFF,TGTGCCAGCAGCCAAGATTTAGGGGGCTGGACTGAAGCTTTCTTT,few,TRBD1,TRBV14,TRBJ1-1
CASQRRREAKNIQYF,TGTGCCAGCCAAAGGAGGAGGGAAGCCAAAAACATTCAGTACTTC,NA,NA,TRBV19,TRBJ2-4
CASSVADFDYGYTF,TGTGCCAGCAGCGTAGCAGACTTCGACTATGGCTACACCTTC,once,NA,TRBV9,TRBJ1-2
CASSDPRLAGDFTDTQYF,TGTGCCAGCAGTGACCCGCGACTAGCGGGGGATTTCACAGATACGCAGTATTTT,NA,TRBD2,TRBV25-1,TRBJ2-3
CASSPSVPIEKLFF,TGTGCCAGCAGCCCTTCGGTCCCGATTGAAAAACTGTTTTTT,NA,NA,TRBV9,TRBJ1-4
CASSLVASGGTGELFF,TGTGCCAGCAGCTTAGTGGCTAGCGGGGGAACCGGGGAGCTGTTTTTT,few,TRBD2,TRBV11-2,TRBJ2-2
CASSMAQGGNTEAFF,TGCGCCAGCAGCATGGCGCAGGGTGGGAACACTGAAGCTTTCTTT,NA,NA,TRBV5-1,TRBJ1-1
CASSVGTGGGYEQYF,TGTGCCAGCAGCGTAGGAACAGGGGGCGGCTACGAGCAGTACTTC,NA,TRBD1,TRBV9,TRBJ2-7
CASSLGGFRVYEQYF,TGTGCCAGCAGCTTAGGCGGTTTTCGAGTCTACGAGCAGTACTTC,NA,NA,TRBV7-2,TRBJ2-7
CASSSRGSGSVYEQYF,TGTGCCAGCAGCTCCCGGGGTAGCGGGAGTGTTTACGAGCAGTACTTC,NA,TRBD2,TRBV7-9,TRBJ2-7
CASSTTGVGRWNEQFF,TGTGCCAGCAGTACAACAGGGGTCGGCAGATGGAATGAGCAGTTCTTC,NA,TRBD1,TRBV7-9,TRBJ2-1
CASRQDNSPLHF,TGTGCCAGCAGGCAGGATAATTCACCCCTCCACTTT,NA,NA,TRBV2,TRBJ1-6
CASSPLQGGTDTQYF,TGTGCCAGCTCACCACTTCAGGGTGGCACAGATACGCAGTATTTT,NA,NA,TRBV18,TRBJ2-3
CSVEASGGYGYTF,TGCAGCGTTGAGGCCTCAGGGGGCTATGGCTACACCTTC,few,TRBD1,TRBV29-1,TRBJ1-2
CASRPGQTNYGYTF,TGCGCCAGCAGACCGGGACAGACAAACTATGGCTACACCTTC,few,TRBD1,TRBV4-1,TRBJ1-2
CASSPKTLAKNIQYF,TGTGCCAGCAGCCCAAAGACGTTAGCCAAAAACATTCAGTATTTC,NA,NA,TRBV6-5,TRBJ2-4
CASSFRDRDGYGYTF,TGTGCCAGCAGTTTCCGGGACAGGGATGGCTATGGCTACACCTTC,NA,TRBD1,TRBV6-5,TRBJ1-2
CASSEGTGGKLTEAFF,TGTGCCAGCAGTGAAGGGACAGGGGGCAAATTGACTGAAGCCTTCTTT,once,TRBD1,TRBV6-1,TRBJ1-1
CASSPWGEGRTEAFF,TGTGCCAGCAGTCCATGGGGGGAGGGTAGAACTGAAGCTTTCTTT,NA,NA,TRBV28,TRBJ1-1
CASSGTGTGGGDTQYF,TGCGCCAGCAGCGGGACCGGGACAGGGGGCGGCGATACGCAGTATTTT,NA,TRBD1,TRBV5-1,TRBJ2-3
CASSSGQGIYYGYTF,TGTGCCAGCAGCTCGGGACAGGGGATTTACTATGGCTACACCTTC,NA,TRBD1,TRBV7-9,TRBJ1-2
CASSYSYSSYEQYF,TGTGCCAGCAGTTACTCGTACAGCTCCTACGAGCAGTACTTC,NA,NA,TRBV6-5,TRBJ2-7